Listed here are 32 T cell receptor beta chains from one sample, sequenced in a study of human T cells and chemical hapten exposure. TCRdb reprocessed the RACE reads with MiXCR, giving one entry per CDR3 protein. The sample has 75,000 to 90,000 distinct CDR3 sequences, about 7.5% seen once; the top ten hold under 2%. Time point given: patch test 1, 2 weeks after DPC sensitization. The treatment denotes: therapeutic diphenylcyclopropenone sensitization with weekly scalp DPC. The sequencing used whole blood, collected in connection with sensitization to the hapten diphenylcyclopropenone (DPC). These receptors all come from a woman aged 25 to 45 with alopecia areata. Some clones in this sample may be carry-over from other donors' samples.

A few counts support this clonotype. J is TRBJ2-1 and V is TRBV3-1; D gene ambiguous. The CDR3 sequence is 13 residues long. Germline V gives CDR1 LGHDT, CDR2 YNNKEL (reference sequence). V was pared by 4 bases and J by 8 bases, with 12 bases between. The CDR3 region is CASSRPLYDEQFF. DNA for the CDR3: TGTGCCAGCAGCCGACCTTTATACGATGAGCAGTTCTTC.

There are many counts of this clonotype. V and J are TRBV5-4 and TRBJ2-7; 7 nucleotides agree with TRBD2. Trimming took 3 bases from V and 5 from J; bases not matched to a gene: 5. The length of the CDR3 is 13 residues. Per germline, CDR1 SGHNT and CDR2 YYREEE (reference sequence). CDR3 in amino acids: CASSWGGGNEQYF. CDR3 nucleotide sequence: TGTGCCAGCAGCTGGGGGGGTGGGAACGAGCAGTACTTC.

This chain's CDR3 is CAISKAAALTNYGYTF. CDR3 in DNA: TGTGCCATCAGTAAGGCAGCGGCCCTAACTAACTATGGCTACACCTTC. The genes are TRBV10-3 and TRBJ1-2; D remains ambiguous. The CDR3 sequence is 16 residues long. The germline gives CDR1 ENHRY, CDR2 SYGVKD. V was pared by 5 bases and J by 0 bases, with 16 bases between.

This clonotype came up a few times. J is TRBJ2-7 and V is TRBV5-4; TRBD2 matches 11 bases. V lost 0 bases to trimming and J lost 2 bases; unmatched junction nucleotides: 4. CDR3 length: 16 residues. From germline, CDR1 is SGHNT and CDR2 YYREEE (reference sequence). The CDR3 protein is CASSLGTSGGPYEQYF. The CDR3 DNA follows: TGTGCCAGCAGCTTGGGAACTAGCGGGGGACCCTACGAGCAGTACTTC.

This clonotype was detected many times. The chain is built from TRBV2 and TRBJ1-1; 7 bases align to TRBD1. Germline V CDR1 and CDR2: SNHLY, FYNNEI. The V segment lost 6 bases and the J segment 4 bases; nucleotides outside the gene matches: 5. This CDR3 is 13 amino acids long. This chain's CDR3 is CASRTGFSTEAFF. The CDR3 nucleotides are TGTGCCAGCAGGACAGGGTTTTCCACTGAAGCTTTCTTT.

This clonotype has ten or more counts. The genes are TRBV7-2 and TRBJ1-1, with D possibly matching TRBD1 (6 bases). Germline CDR1 and CDR2: SGHTA and FQGNSA. V was cut by 3 bases and J by 1 base, with 9 bases left in between. This CDR3 comprises 14 residues. The CDR3 is CASSFQGTNTEAFF. CDR3 sequence (DNA): TGTGCCAGCAGCTTTCAGGGGACGAACACTGAAGCTTTCTTT.

V is TRBV12-3 or TRBV12-4 and J is TRBJ2-5; the D is unclear. The CDR3 spans 13 residues. Trimming left V 2 bases short and J 0 bases short, with 4 bases between. In nucleotides, the CDR3 is TGTGCCAGCAGTTTATCGAACCAAGAGACCCAGTACTTC. Translation: CASSLSNQETQYF.

This clonotype was observed many times. The chain employs TRBV20-1 and TRBJ1-4; D ambiguous. The V end was cut by 0 bases, the J end by 6 bases, with 11 bases between. Germline V CDR1 and CDR2: DFQATT, SNEGSKA (reference sequence). The CDR3 contains 14 residues. The CDR3 region is CSARDTGRDEKLFF. The CDR3 DNA sequence: TGCAGTGCTAGAGATACCGGACGTGATGAAAAACTGTTTTTT.

This clonotype was counted ten times or more. The chain is built from TRBV7-2 and TRBJ2-3, with TRBD2 as a possible D gene (6 bases). This CDR3 has 15 residues. V was shortened by 4 bases and J by 8 bases, with 19 bases between the two germline ends. The germline V gene has CDR1 SGHTA and CDR2 FQGNSA. In nucleotides, the CDR3 is TGTGCCAGCAGCTGGACCCTGACTAGTCAGGGTACGCAGTATTTT. It is translated as CASSWTLTSQGTQYF.

This clonotype was counted a few times. The rearrangement links TRBV19 to TRBJ1-5, with TRBD1 identical over 12 bases. Trimming removed 0 bases from V and 0 bases from J; junction bases left unmatched: 3. The germline gives CDR1 LNHDA, CDR2 SQIVND (reference sequence). This CDR3 has 18 amino acids. In DNA, the CDR3 is TGTGCCAGTAGTATAGACCGGGACAGGGGGCTTAGCAATCAGCCCCAGCATTTT. This translates into CASSIDRDRGLSNQPQHF.

This clonotype was observed a handful of times. This chain connects TRBV7-2 to TRBJ1-5; a possible D gene is TRBD1 (5 bases). With 1 base removed from V and 7 bases from J, the gap between germline ends came to 17 bases. The CDR3 totals 16 residues. Germline V lookup: CDR1 SGHTA, CDR2 FQGNSA. The CDR3 region has the DNA TGTGCCAGCAGCTTAGGAGGCCTAGGGACGGGGCAGCCCCAGCATTTT. Its translation is CASSLGGLGTGQPQHF.

This clonotype counts as medium-sized. The rearrangement joins TRBV20-1 to TRBJ2-7, with 11 bases lining up with TRBD2. The CDR3 totals 15 residues. Germline lookup yields CDR1 DFQATT and CDR2 SNEGSKA (reference sequence). V shed 3 bases and J 2 bases; nucleotides not matched to a gene: 6. DNA for the CDR3: TGCAGTGCTAGTGAGGGACTAGCGGTTACCTACGAGCAGTACTTC. It encodes CSASEGLAVTYEQYF.

Ten or more counts support this clonotype. The CDR3 DNA follows: TGTGCCAGCAGCCAGGGTAGCGGGGCAAGCTACGAGCAGTACTTC. It encodes CASSQGSGASYEQYF. V gene TRBV3-1 combines with J gene TRBJ2-7; TRBD2 matches at 8 bases. From germline, CDR1 is LGHDT and CDR2 YNNKEL (reference sequence). The CDR3 has 15 amino acids. The junction had 7 bases not matched to a gene; V was cut back by 3 bases and J by 3 bases.

This clonotype showed up many times. J is TRBJ1-2 and V is TRBV14; D gene ambiguous. V was cut by 2 bases and J by 4 bases, with 14 bases left in between. The CDR3 contains 15 residues. CDR1 is SGHDN, CDR2 FVKESK, per germline. CDR3 nucleotides: TGTGCCAGCAGCCAAAGGCGGACGGAGCTCTATGGCTACACCTTC. As protein: CASSQRRTELYGYTF.

This clonotype was seen many times. This chain links TRBV4-2 with TRBJ1-2; maybe TRBD1 (5 bases). The CDR3 is 22 amino acids. V was shortened by 0 bases and J by 8 bases, with 37 bases between the two germline ends. Germline CDR1 is LGHNA and CDR2 is YNFKEQ. For the CDR3, the DNA is TGTGCCAGCAGCCAAGATATAGGGGAAAGGTCCCTAACGTATCCTGTAGGTATAGGCTACACCTTC. Protein product: CASSQDIGERSLTYPVGIGYTF.

For this clonotype: This may arise from a read error, as a much more abundant clone is one base away. The J gene is TRBJ1-2, the V gene TRBV9, with no clear D. The CDR3 runs 14 residues. Germline V gene sequence: CDR1 SGDLS, CDR2 YYNGEE. V shed 3 bases and J shed 6 bases, with 15 bases lying between them. CDR3: CASSAIGIENGYTF. CDR3 in DNA: TGTGCCAGCAGCGCAATAGGGATAGAAAATGGCTACACCTTC. The complete variable domain, with remaining parts taken from reference TRBV9 and TRBJ1-2, reads DSGVTQTPKHLITATGQRVTLRCSPRSGDLSVYWYQQSLDQGLQFLIQYYNGEERAKGNILERFSAQQFPDLHSELNLSSLELGDSALYFCASSAIGIENGYTFGSGTRLTVV.

The V and J genes are TRBV3-1 and TRBJ1-1, with D tentatively TRBD1 (6 bases). The ends were cut back, 0 bases at V and 7 bases at J, with 15 bases in the middle. Germline V gene sequence: CDR1 LGHDT, CDR2 YNNKEL (reference sequence). The CDR3 extends over 15 amino acids. This CDR3 is CASSQDRSGVNEAFF. CDR3 bases: TGTGCCAGCAGCCAAGATAGGTCAGGGGTGAATGAAGCTTTCTTT.

This clonotype was recorded many times. J is TRBJ1-3 and V is TRBV5-1; the D is unclear. There are 14 residues in the CDR3. Germline V CDR1 and CDR2: SGHRS, YFSETQ. V dropped 4 bases and J dropped 0 bases, with 8 bases sitting between them. CDR3 DNA sequence: TGCGCCAGCAGCGTAGGACTCTCTGGAAACACCATATATTTT. This gives the protein CASSVGLSGNTIYF.

Only a few counts were recorded for this clonotype. V gene TRBV5-1 combines with J gene TRBJ2-3; 11 bases are a match to TRBD2. This CDR3 is 15 amino acids long. CDR1 is SGHRS, CDR2 YFSETQ, per germline. V gave up 4 bases and J gave up 5 bases; unmatched junction bases: 6. CDR3: CASSQETSGVDTQYF. The CDR3 nucleotides read TGCGCCAGCAGCCAAGAGACTAGCGGGGTAGATACGCAGTATTTT.

The rearrangement uses TRBV12-3 or TRBV12-4 and TRBJ2-1; D not certain. V lost 6 bases and J lost 7, with 10 bases in between. CDR3 size: 12 residues. In DNA, the CDR3 is TGTGCCAGCAGCCCTGAACCGAATGAGCAGTTCTTC. It is translated as CASSPEPNEQFF.

This clonotype was observed at least ten times. V usage is TRBV9 and J usage is TRBJ2-5, with D perhaps TRBD1 (5 bases). V was trimmed by 0 bases and J by 5 bases, leaving 11 bases between them. The CDR3 has 14 amino acids. Germline CDR1 and CDR2: SGDLS and YYNGEE. CDR3 nucleotides: TGTGCCAGCAGCGTAGGTGGGGCCGGGGAGACCCAGTACTTC. It yields the protein CASSVGGAGETQYF.

This clonotype occurred many times. The J gene is TRBJ2-1, the V gene TRBV5-1; D assignment may be TRBD1 or TRBD2 (6 bases each). Trimming pared 4 bases from V and 5 bases from J, leaving 22 bases between. Germline values: CDR1 SGHRS, CDR2 YFSETQ. There are 17 residues in the CDR3. The CDR3 spells CASSPRGGAGADNEQFF. The CDR3 nucleotides are TGCGCCAGCAGCCCCCGGGGCGGGGCAGGGGCAGACAATGAGCAGTTCTTC.

The rearrangement links TRBV29-1 to TRBJ1-4, with 7 bases fitting TRBD1. The CDR3 has 20 residues. V was pared by 6 bases and J by 0 bases, with 22 bases of the junction left unmatched. Germline-derived CDR1 and CDR2 are SQVTM and ANQGSEA. The CDR3 DNA sequence: TGCAGCGTCCAAGGGACCATGAATGGACAGGCGGTTGCAACTAATGAAAAACTGTTTTTT. This encodes CSVQGTMNGQAVATNEKLFF. Using reference TRBV29-1 and TRBJ1-4 for the parts outside the CDR3, the full variable domain is SAVISQKPSRDICQRGTSLTIQCQVDSQVTMMFWYRQQPGQSLTLIATANQGSEATYESGFVIDKFPISRPNLTFSTLTVSNMSPEDSSIYLCSVQGTMNGQAVATNEKLFFGSGTQLSVL.

The table lists this clonotype with a few counts. Just one base apart from a much larger clone, this may be a read error. V usage is TRBV12-3 or TRBV12-4 and J usage is TRBJ1-1; D is possibly TRBD1 (5 bases). The V end lost 4 bases, the J end lost 2 bases, and 17 bases lay between the germline ends. The CDR3 loop spans 16 amino acids. CDR3 residues: CASSSYQDISNTEAFF. The CDR3 region has the DNA TGTGCCAGCAGTTCATATCAGGACATAAGTAACACTGAAGCTTTCTTT.

J is TRBJ2-2 and V is TRBV5-4, with D tentatively TRBD2 (6 bases). Trimming left V 0 bases short and J 1 base short, with 10 bases between. Germline lookup yields CDR1 SGHNT and CDR2 YYREEE (reference sequence). This CDR3 spans 16 amino acids. The CDR3 here is CASSLGGEMNTGELFF. The CDR3 region has the DNA TGTGCCAGCAGCTTGGGGGGGGAGATGAACACCGGGGAGCTGTTTTTT.

In this sample, this clonotype turned up many times. This chain links TRBV2 with TRBJ1-5; D not resolved. Germline lookup yields CDR1 SNHLY and CDR2 FYNNEI. Trimming shortened V by 5 bases and J by 8 bases, and 16 bases separated the two germline ends. The CDR3 covers 14 residues. The CDR3 protein is CASSSSVGSKPQHF. In nucleotides, the CDR3 is TGTGCCAGCAGTAGTTCCGTCGGGAGTAAGCCCCAGCATTTT.

This clonotype was seen ten or more times. This chain joins TRBV29-1 and TRBJ2-7; no clear D gene. Germline CDR1 reads SQVTM; CDR2 reads ANQGSEA. The CDR3 is made up of 11 amino acids. Trimming left V 7 bases short and J 0 bases short, with 7 bases between. CDR3 amino acids: CSARSSYEQYF. DNA for the CDR3: TGCAGCGCCCGAAGCTCCTACGAGCAGTACTTC.

This clonotype has a count of ten or more. The genes are TRBV4-1 and TRBJ2-1, with 11 positions matching TRBD2. V lost 2 bases, J lost 7 bases, and 7 bases stayed unmatched. CDR1 and CDR2 (germline): MGHRA, YSYEKL. This CDR3 is 16 amino acids long. The CDR3: CASSQITSGGWNEQFF. For the CDR3, the DNA is TGCGCCAGCAGCCAAATAACTAGCGGGGGATGGAATGAGCAGTTCTTC.

This clonotype was counted ten times or more. The chain employs TRBV5-1 and TRBJ2-7, with D unclear. Trimming shortened V by 4 bases and J by 4 bases, and 15 bases separated the two germline ends. The CDR3 loop spans 14 amino acids. Per the germline V gene, CDR1 is SGHRS and CDR2 is YFSETQ. CDR3 coding DNA: TGCGCCAGCAGCCCCCCCGGATCCAAGTACGAGCAGTACTTC. Protein: CASSPPGSKYEQYF.

The CDR3 region has the DNA TGTGCCAGCAGCTCCTTGAACGAGCAGTACTTC. Translated, it gives CASSSLNEQYF. The V and J genes are TRBV28 and TRBJ2-7; D is undetermined. V lost 6 bases to trimming and J lost 5 bases, with 8 bases between them. Looked up from germline, CDR1 is MDHEN and CDR2 is SYDVKM. The CDR3 loop spans 11 amino acids.

This clonotype was recorded at least ten times. V is TRBV18 and J is TRBJ2-7, with TRBD2 matching 13 bases. This CDR3 comprises 15 residues. In germline, CDR1 is KGHSH, CDR2 LQKENI. Unmatched junction bases numbered 3, after V lost 4 bases and J lost 3 bases. CDR3: CASSLGTSGVYEQYF. The CDR3 DNA sequence: TGTGCCAGCTCACTCGGGACTAGCGGGGTCTACGAGCAGTACTTC.

The chain uses TRBV19 and TRBJ1-5; 9 bases match TRBD1. The V gene end was trimmed by 4 bases and the J gene end by 6 bases; junction bases not matched to a gene: 10. This CDR3 is 16 amino acids long. Germline V lookup: CDR1 LNHDA, CDR2 SQIVND (reference sequence). CDR3 residues: CASSTQGQGASQPQHF. CDR3 DNA: TGTGCCAGTAGTACCCAGGGACAGGGTGCAAGTCAGCCCCAGCATTTT.